This T cell receptor (beta chain) was sequenced in a study of OX40 agonist ivuxolimab in advanced cancers. V was shortened by 8 bases and J by 2 bases, with 18 bases between the two germline ends. CDR3 length: 16 residues. The germline CDR1 and CDR2 sequences are SGHAT and FQDESV (reference sequence). TCRdb's copy holds only in-frame clones and misses some; the assay was immunoSEQ multiplex PCR. Counted here are more than 90,000 clones, around 83% occurring once; the ten biggest clones make up around 1.6%. The receptor's source is an adult with an advanced solid tumor such as melanoma, head and neck, liver or kidney cancer. Here the sequenced sample was CD4+ or CD8+ T cells sorted from blood, taken in a trial of the OX40 agonist ivuxolimab. The genes are TRBV11-1 and TRBJ2-2, with D unclear. In DNA, the CDR3 is TGTGCCAGCGGTCCCCCGAAGGGCGATAACACCGGGGAGCTGTTTTTT. It encodes CASGPPKGDNTGELFF.